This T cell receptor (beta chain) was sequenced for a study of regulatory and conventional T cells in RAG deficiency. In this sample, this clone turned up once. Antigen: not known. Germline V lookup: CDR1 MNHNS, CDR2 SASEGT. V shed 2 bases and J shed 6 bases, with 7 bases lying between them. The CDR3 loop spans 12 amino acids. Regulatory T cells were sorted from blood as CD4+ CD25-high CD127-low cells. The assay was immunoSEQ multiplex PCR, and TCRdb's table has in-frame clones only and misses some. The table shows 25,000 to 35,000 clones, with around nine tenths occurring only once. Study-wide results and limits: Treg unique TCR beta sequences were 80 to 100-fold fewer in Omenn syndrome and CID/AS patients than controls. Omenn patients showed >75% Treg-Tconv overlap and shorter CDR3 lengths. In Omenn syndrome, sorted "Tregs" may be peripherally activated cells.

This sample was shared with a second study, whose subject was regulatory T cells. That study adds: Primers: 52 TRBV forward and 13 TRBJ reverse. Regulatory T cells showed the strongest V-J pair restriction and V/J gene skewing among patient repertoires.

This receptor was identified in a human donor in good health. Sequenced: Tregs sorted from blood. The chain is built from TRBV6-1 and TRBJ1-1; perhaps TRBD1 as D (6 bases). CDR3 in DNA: TGTGCCAGCAGTGAACAGGGGCCTGAAGCTTTCTTT. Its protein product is CASSEQGPEAFF.